What follows are 17 T cell receptor beta chains derived from one specimen sequenced in a study of molecular identifiers for immune sequencing clone quantification. TCRdb recomputed calls from the PCR reads with MiXCR, one row per CDR3 protein. The sample holds about half a million distinct CDR3 sequences, over 20% seen once. The material sequenced was naive CD8+ T cells from blood, with Jurkat cell RNA spiked in. The subset was: FACS-sorted CD8+CD4-CCR7+CD45RA+ naive T cells. The receptor set was obtained from a human donor in good health. Some libraries in this study had Jurkat cell RNA spiked in.

V is TRBV12-3 or TRBV12-4 and J is TRBJ2-7, with 11 bases matching TRBD1. The length of the CDR3 is 15 residues. Germline trimming cut 3 bases from V and 5 bases from J; bases unmatched to any gene: 6. CDR3 loop: CASSFSDRGHDEQYF. DNA of the CDR3: TGTGCCAGCAGTTTTTCGGACAGGGGGCACGACGAGCAGTACTTC.

A word on this clonotype: A much larger clone sits a single nucleotide away, making a read error possible. V and J are TRBV4-1 and TRBJ2-7; tentative D call: TRBD2 (6 bases). The CDR3 covers 15 residues. Germline V gene sequence: CDR1 MGHRA, CDR2 YSYEKL. V was shortened by 0 bases and J by 3 bases, with 12 bases between the two germline ends. In DNA form, the CDR3 reads TGCGCCAGCAGCCAAGAAACCCCGGGACTCTACGAGCAGTACTTC. Translating it yields CASSQETPGLYEQYF.

This clonotype was counted many times. The J gene is TRBJ1-6, the V gene TRBV20-1; 8 nucleotides line up with TRBD1. The CDR3 extends over 14 amino acids. CDR1 and CDR2 (germline): DFQATT, SNEGSKA (reference sequence). V shed 2 bases and J 7 bases; nucleotides not matched to a gene: 4. The CDR3 reads CSARTRDRNSPLHF. CDR3 nucleotides: TGCAGTGCTAGAACCCGGGACAGGAATTCACCCCTCCACTTT.

In the case of this clonotype: Given a much more abundant clone one base away, this may be a read error. V and J are TRBV4-3 and TRBJ2-7; possibly TRBD2 for D (6 bases). The CDR3 has 15 residues. CDR1 and CDR2 from the germline V gene are LGHNA and YSLEER. The CDR3 region is CASGQDAGILDEQYF. The CDR3 nucleotides are TGCGCCAGCGGCCAAGACGCGGGGATTCTGGACGAGCAGTACTTC.

This clonotype was seen at least ten times. The V and J genes are TRBV28 and TRBJ1-1, with 7 bases fitting TRBD1. CDR1 is MDHEN, CDR2 SYDVKM, per germline. The CDR3 spans 14 residues. V lost 7 bases, J lost 1 base, and 6 bases stayed unmatched. CDR3 in DNA: TGTGCCAGCAATCACAGGGGATCGAACACTGAAGCTTTCTTT. Protein product: CASNHRGSNTEAFF. Full variable domain (remainder filled in from reference TRBV28 and TRBJ1-1): DVKVTQSSRYLVKRTGEKVFLECVQDMDHENMFWYRQDPGLGLRLIYFSYDVKMKEKGDIPEGYSVSREKKERFSLILESASTNQTSMYLCASNHRGSNTEAFFGQGTRLTVV.

This clonotype was counted many times. This chain joins TRBV5-1 and TRBJ2-7; possibly TRBD1 for D (6 bases). Germline CDR1 and CDR2: SGHRS and YFSETQ. Trimming took 4 bases from V and 0 from J, leaving 11 bases between them. The CDR3 extends over 14 amino acids. The CDR3 DNA sequence: TGCGCCAGCAGCACCGGGACAAACTCCTACGAGCAGTACTTC. It yields the protein CASSTGTNSYEQYF.

Remarks on this clonotype: Given a much more abundant clone one base away, this may be a read error. CDR3 sequence (DNA): TGTGCCTGCAGTTCCCTTCAGGACACATATGGCTACACCTTC. Translation gives CACSSLQDTYGYTF. The gene calls are TRBV12-3 or TRBV12-4 and TRBJ1-2; D perhaps matches TRBD1 (5 bases). The CDR3 has 14 residues.

As for this clonotype: A much larger clone differs from this one at a single base, so this may be a read error. The rearrangement joins TRBV7-9 to TRBJ2-3, with D possibly matching TRBD1 (5 bases). The germline CDR1 and CDR2 sequences are SEHNR and FQNEAQ (reference sequence). This CDR3 is built from 15 residues. The CDR3 spells CASSLGWTGTGTQYF. The CDR3 DNA sequence: TGTGCCAGCAGCTTAGGGTGGACGGGCACAGGTACGCAGTATTTT.

This clonotype was observed once. V is TRBV14 and J is TRBJ2-5; D may match TRBD1 or TRBD2 (5 bases each). Trimming shortened V by 1 base and J by 0 bases, and 12 bases separated the two germline ends. The CDR3 is 16 amino acids. In germline, CDR1 is SGHDN, CDR2 FVKESK. CDR3 sequence reads: CASSQVGTAYQETQYF. As DNA, the CDR3 is TGTGCCAGCAGCCAAGTAGGGACGGCGTACCAAGAGACCCAGTACTTC.

Points on this clonotype: The DNA is omitted, as the CDR3 cannot be located on it reliably, and the CDR3 follows TCRdb's listing. V usage is TRBV6-1 and J usage is TRBJ2-7. Per the germline V gene, CDR1 is MNHNS and CDR2 is SASEGT. The CDR3 totals 16 residues, both ends included. The CDR3 spells CASSELVGFGSYEQCF.

The chain recombines TRBV4-3 with TRBJ2-3, with D possibly TRBD1 on 6 matching bases. CDR3 length: 17 residues. Trimming took 1 base from V and 0 from J, leaving 14 bases between them. Per the germline V gene, CDR1 is LGHNA and CDR2 is YSLEER. The CDR3 sequence is CASSQVVKGGSTDTQYF. The DNA of the CDR3 is TGCGCCAGCAGCCAAGTGGTCAAAGGGGGAAGCACAGATACGCAGTATTTT.

Details on this clonotype: A much larger clone sits a single nucleotide away, making a read error possible. The CDR3 carries no conserved terminal phenylalanine or tryptophan, so it likely arises from a read error. The chain uses TRBV6-2 or TRBV6-3 and TRBJ1-5; perhaps TRBD1 as D (6 bases). The V end lost 5 bases, the J end lost 3 bases, and 11 bases lay between the germline ends. The CDR3 is 14 amino acids. Looked up from germline, CDR1 is MNHEY and CDR2 is SVGEGT. The CDR3 region has the DNA TGTGCCAGCAGTAATGCAGGGGTCAATCAGCCCCAGCATTCT. The encoded protein is CASSNAGVNQPQHS.

The chain carries TRBV7-2 and TRBJ2-1, with a possible D match to TRBD1 (6 bases). The CDR3 is 16 residues long. CDR1 is SGHTA, CDR2 FQGNSA, per germline. With 5 bases removed from V and 10 bases from J, the gap between germline ends came to 24 bases. CDR3 protein: CASSEGVTRWYPEQFF. The CDR3 nucleotides are TGTGCCAGCAGCGAGGGGGTGACACGGTGGTATCCAGAGCAGTTCTTC.

This clonotype was seen at least ten times. The chain employs TRBV30 and TRBJ1-1; unclear D gene. The V and J ends lost 4 bases and 11 bases respectively, with 14 bases between them. The CDR3 is made up of 11 amino acids. Germline CDR1 and CDR2: GTSNPN and SVGIG (reference sequence). The CDR3 coding sequence is TGTGCCTGGACTACCGGGAGCGAGGCTTTCTTT. It codes for CAWTTGSEAFF.

The chain uses TRBV6-1 and TRBJ1-2; 10 bases are shared with TRBD1. V gave up 2 bases and J gave up 4 bases; unmatched junction bases: 7. The CDR3 spans 16 residues. From germline, CDR1 is MNHNS and CDR2 SASEGT. The CDR3 DNA reads as TGTGCCAGCAGTGAATGGGACAGGGGAAAGGCCTATGGCTACACCTTC. It specifies CASSEWDRGKAYGYTF.

This clonotype was counted between two and nine times. V and J are TRBV27 and TRBJ2-4; 9 bases map to TRBD1. CDR3 length: 16 residues. Germline V gene lookup returns CDR1 MNHEY and CDR2 SMNVEV (reference sequence). Germline trimming cut 6 bases from V and 1 base from J; bases unmatched to any gene: 7. CDR3 protein: CASSEQGAGAKNIQYF. The CDR3 DNA reads TGTGCCAGCAGCGAACAGGGGGCGGGGGCCAAAAACATTCAGTACTTC.

Many counts were recorded for this clonotype. V usage is TRBV12-3 or TRBV12-4 and J usage is TRBJ1-5; D is possibly TRBD1 (5 bases). The V end was cut by 2 bases, the J end by 4 bases, with 12 bases between. This CDR3 has 15 residues. DNA of the CDR3: TGTGCCAGCAGTTTACTAACAGGAGGGAATCAGCCCCAGCATTTT. Its protein is CASSLLTGGNQPQHF.